This T cell receptor beta chain was identified during a study of T cells in Graves' hyperthyroidism and ophthalmopathy. Trimming cost V 6 bases and J 7 bases, with 16 bases left between them. Germline V gives CDR1 MDHEN, CDR2 SYDVKM. This CDR3 is built from 15 residues. Amplification targeted TCR beta CDR3 regions from RNA transcripts. A set of HTBI primers served as the primers for a first-round RT-PCR of the TCR CDR3. TCRdb re-derived calls from the multiplex PCR reads in MiXCR, one entry per CDR3 protein. In the table there are more than 450,000 distinct CDR3 sequences, 14% of which are singletons. General study results and limits: Clonotypes that were expanded in thyroid above 0.001 mostly appeared in blood too. Using 13 V-J features, a model discriminated ophthalmopathy from stable hyperthyroidism.

With respect to this clonotype: Its target is unknown.

Absent ophthalmopathy progression within 18 months defined stable Graves' hyperthyroidism. Each diagnosis drew on symptoms, thyroxine, TRAb, thyroid ultrasound and orbital computed tomography findings. This TCR was sampled from a woman in her thirties or forties with Graves' hyperthyroidism. The sequenced material came from blood. This chain links TRBV28 with TRBJ1-6; D possibly corresponds to TRBD1 (6 bases). In DNA, the CDR3 is TGTGCCAGCAGCACAACAGGGACGGGAAATTCACCCCTCCACTTT. Residues: CASSTTGTGNSPLHF.